One sample yielded the 6 T cell receptor beta chains listed below, sequenced in a study of cytomegalovirus exposure and HLA in healthy donors. The method was immunoSEQ multiplex PCR; TCRdb's version includes in-frame clones alone and lacks a portion of them. The sample contains around 120,000 clones, about nine tenths of which appear only once. Specimen: PBMCs. These TCRs come from a young man in good health and CMV-seronegative.

The chain couples TRBV6-1 to TRBJ2-1, with 10 bases identical to TRBD2. Germline V lookup: CDR1 MNHNS, CDR2 SASEGT. Trimming at V came to 7 bases and at J to 4 bases, leaving 4 bases not matched to a gene. The CDR3 extends over 14 amino acids. The CDR3 sequence is CASNEREGYNEQFF. The CDR3 DNA reads TGTGCCAGCAATGAGCGGGAGGGGTACAATGAGCAGTTCTTC.

This chain joins TRBV5-1 and TRBJ1-6; possibly TRBD1 for D (5 bases). Germline lookup yields CDR1 SGHRS and CDR2 YFSETQ. CDR3 size: 18 residues. V was pared by 1 base and J by 6 bases, with 20 bases between. CDR3 sequence: CASSLSLLRKGLNSPLHF. The CDR3 DNA is TGCGCCAGCAGCTTGTCCCTCCTGAGAAAGGGGCTTAATTCACCCCTCCACTTT.

This chain uses TRBV5-5 with TRBJ1-1; 10 bases map to TRBD1. The V gene's germline CDR1 is SGHKS and CDR2 YYEKEE (reference sequence). J gave up 3 bases and V 2 bases, and 10 bases lay outside the gene matches. The CDR3 has 17 amino acids. CDR3 DNA sequence: TGTGCCAGCAGCTTAGGATTTTGGGACAGGGGTTACACTGAAGCTTTCTTT. Its protein product is CASSLGFWDRGYTEAFF.

The J gene is TRBJ2-1, the V gene TRBV19, with 10 bases lining up with TRBD1. V lost 6 bases to trimming and J lost 5 bases; unmatched junction nucleotides: 4. The CDR3 spans 14 residues. Per the germline V gene, CDR1 is LNHDA and CDR2 is SQIVND (reference sequence). In DNA form, the CDR3 reads TGTGCCAGTAGGAGAGGACAGGGGGACAATGAGCAGTTCTTC. Its protein product is CASRRGQGDNEQFF.

The chain combines TRBV30 with TRBJ2-3, with 16 positions matching TRBD2. CDR1 is GTSNPN, CDR2 SVGIG, per germline (reference sequence). V lost 7 bases, J lost 4 bases, and 8 bases stayed unmatched. The CDR3 contains 16 residues. DNA for the CDR3: TGTGCCTCTTCACCGGGACTAGCGGGGGGGCCAGATACGCAGTATTTT. Residues: CASSPGLAGGPDTQYF.

The chain carries TRBV4-3 and TRBJ1-2, with 7 bases fitting TRBD1. The CDR3 is 15 residues long. Germline V gives CDR1 LGHNA, CDR2 YSLEER. Unmatched junction bases numbered 6, after V lost 1 base and J lost 4 bases. CDR3 sequence (DNA): TGCGCCAGCAGCCAAGTACGACAGGGTACCTATGGCTACACCTTC. The encoded protein is CASSQVRQGTYGYTF.